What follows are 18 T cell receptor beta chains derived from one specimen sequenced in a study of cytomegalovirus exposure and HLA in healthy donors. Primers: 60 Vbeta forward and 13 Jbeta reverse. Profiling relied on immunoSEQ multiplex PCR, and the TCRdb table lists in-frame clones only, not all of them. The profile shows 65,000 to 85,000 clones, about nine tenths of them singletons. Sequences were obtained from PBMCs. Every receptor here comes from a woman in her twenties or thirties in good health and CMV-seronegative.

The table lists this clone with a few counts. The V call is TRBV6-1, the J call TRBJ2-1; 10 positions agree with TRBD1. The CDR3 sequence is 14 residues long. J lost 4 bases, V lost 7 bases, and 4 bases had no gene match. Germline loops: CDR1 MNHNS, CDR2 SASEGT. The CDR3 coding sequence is TGTGCCAGCACCTGGGACAGGGGATACAATGAGCAGTTCTTC. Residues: CASTWDRGYNEQFF.

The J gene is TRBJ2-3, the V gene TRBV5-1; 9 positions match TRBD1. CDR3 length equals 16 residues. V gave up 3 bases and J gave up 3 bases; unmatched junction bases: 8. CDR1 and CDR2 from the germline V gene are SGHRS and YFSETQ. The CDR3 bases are TGCGCCAGCAGCTCCGGGACAGGGATGGGGACAGATACGCAGTATTTT. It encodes CASSSGTGMGTDTQYF.

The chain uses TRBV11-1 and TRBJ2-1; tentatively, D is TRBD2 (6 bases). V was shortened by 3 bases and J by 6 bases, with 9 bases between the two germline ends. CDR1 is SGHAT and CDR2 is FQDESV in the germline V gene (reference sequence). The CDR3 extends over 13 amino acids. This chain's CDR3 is CASSLAGPNEQFF. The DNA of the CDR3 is TGTGCCAGCAGCTTGGCGGGACCCAATGAGCAGTTCTTC.

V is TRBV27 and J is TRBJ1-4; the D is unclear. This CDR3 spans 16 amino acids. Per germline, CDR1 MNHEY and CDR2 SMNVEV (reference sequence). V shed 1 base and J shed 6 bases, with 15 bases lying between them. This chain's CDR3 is CASSLLAGWRDEKLFF. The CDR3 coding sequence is TGTGCCAGCAGTTTATTAGCGGGATGGCGAGATGAAAAACTGTTTTTT. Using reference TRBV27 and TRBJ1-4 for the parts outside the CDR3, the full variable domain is EAQVTQNPRYLITVTGKKLTVTCSQNMNHEYMSWYRQDPGLGLRQIYYSMNVEVTDKGDVPEGYKVSRKEKRNFPLILESPSPNQTSLYFCASSLLAGWRDEKLFFGSGTQLSVL.

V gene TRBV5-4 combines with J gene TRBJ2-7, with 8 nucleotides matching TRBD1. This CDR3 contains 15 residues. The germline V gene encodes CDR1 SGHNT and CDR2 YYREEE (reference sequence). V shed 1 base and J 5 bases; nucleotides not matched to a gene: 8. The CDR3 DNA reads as TGTGCCAGCAGCTTGATGGCAGGGGGCGCGGACGAGCAGTACTTC. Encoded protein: CASSLMAGGADEQYF.

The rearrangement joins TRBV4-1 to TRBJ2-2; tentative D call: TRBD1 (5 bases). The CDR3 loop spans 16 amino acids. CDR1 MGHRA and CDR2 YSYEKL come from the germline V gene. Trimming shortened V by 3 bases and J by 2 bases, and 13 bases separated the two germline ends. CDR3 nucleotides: TGCGCCAGCAGCCAGGGCCCAGGGATAAACACCGGGGAGCTGTTTTTT. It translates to CASSQGPGINTGELFF.

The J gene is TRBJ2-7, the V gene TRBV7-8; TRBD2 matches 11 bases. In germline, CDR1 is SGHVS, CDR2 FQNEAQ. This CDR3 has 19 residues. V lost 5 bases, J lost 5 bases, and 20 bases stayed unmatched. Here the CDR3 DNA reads TGTGCCAGCAGCACCTCTCACTGGGGTAGCGGGAGGGCCCTGGACGAGCAGTACTTC. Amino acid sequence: CASSTSHWGSGRALDEQYF. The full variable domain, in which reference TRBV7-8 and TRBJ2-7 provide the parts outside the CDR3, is GAGVSQSPRYKVAKRGQDVALRCDPISGHVSLFWYQQALGQGPEFLTYFQNEAQLDKSGLPSDRFFAERPEGSVSTLKIQRTQQEDSAVYLCASSTSHWGSGRALDEQYFGPGTRLTVT.

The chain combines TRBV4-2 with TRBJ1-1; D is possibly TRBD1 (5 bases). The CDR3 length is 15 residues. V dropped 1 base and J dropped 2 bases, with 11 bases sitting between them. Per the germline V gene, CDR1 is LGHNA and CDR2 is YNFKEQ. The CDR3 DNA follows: TGTGCCAGCAGCCAAGTTGTAGGGGAAAACACTGAAGCTTTCTTT. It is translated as CASSQVVGENTEAFF.

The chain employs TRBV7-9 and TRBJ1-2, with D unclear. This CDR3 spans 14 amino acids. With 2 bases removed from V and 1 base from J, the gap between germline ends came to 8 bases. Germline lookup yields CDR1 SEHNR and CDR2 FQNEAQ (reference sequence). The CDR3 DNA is TGTGCCAGCAGCTTAAACGGAGATAACTATGGCTACACCTTC. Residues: CASSLNGDNYGYTF.

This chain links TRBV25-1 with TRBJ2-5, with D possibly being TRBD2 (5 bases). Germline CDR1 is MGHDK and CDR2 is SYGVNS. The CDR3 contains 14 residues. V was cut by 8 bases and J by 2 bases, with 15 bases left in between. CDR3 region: CASSRPGKQETQYF. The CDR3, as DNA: TGTGCCAGCTCCCGCCCGGGAAAACAAGAGACCCAGTACTTC. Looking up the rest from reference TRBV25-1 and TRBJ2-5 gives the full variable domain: EADIYQTPRYLVIGTGKKITLECSQTMGHDKMYWYQQDPGMELHLIHYSYGVNSTEKGDLSSESTVSRIRTEHFPLTLESARPSHTSQYLCASSRPGKQETQYFGPGTRLLVL.

This CDR3 reads CASSTTGDGANVLTF. The CDR3 bases are TGTGCCAGCTCAACGACAGGGGACGGGGCCAACGTCCTGACTTTC. The V and J genes are TRBV18 and TRBJ2-6, with 8 bases fitting TRBD1. CDR1 is KGHSH and CDR2 is LQKENI in the germline V gene. V lost 5 bases to trimming and J lost 4 bases; unmatched junction nucleotides: 4. CDR3 length equals 15 residues.

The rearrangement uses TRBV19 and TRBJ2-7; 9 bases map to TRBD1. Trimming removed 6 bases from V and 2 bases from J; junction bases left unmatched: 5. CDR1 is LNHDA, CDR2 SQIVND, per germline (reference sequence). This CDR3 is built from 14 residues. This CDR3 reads CASSPGQGPYEQYF. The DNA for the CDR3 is TGTGCCAGTAGCCCGGGACAGGGACCCTACGAGCAGTACTTC.

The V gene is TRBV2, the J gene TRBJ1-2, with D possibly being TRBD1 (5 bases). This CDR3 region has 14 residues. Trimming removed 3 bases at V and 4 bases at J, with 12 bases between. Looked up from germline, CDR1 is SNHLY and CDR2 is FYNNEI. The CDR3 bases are TGTGCCAGCAGTGAGTGGGAGGGGTTCTATGGCTACACCTTC. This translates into CASSEWEGFYGYTF.

CDR3 sequence: CASSYDKANEKLFF. In DNA, the CDR3 is TGCGCCAGCAGCTATGACAAGGCAAATGAAAAACTGTTTTTT. This chain joins TRBV5-1 and TRBJ1-4; the D is unclear. The length of the CDR3 is 14 residues. Looked up from germline, CDR1 is SGHRS and CDR2 is YFSETQ. V was clipped by 3 bases and J by 5 bases, with 11 bases between them.

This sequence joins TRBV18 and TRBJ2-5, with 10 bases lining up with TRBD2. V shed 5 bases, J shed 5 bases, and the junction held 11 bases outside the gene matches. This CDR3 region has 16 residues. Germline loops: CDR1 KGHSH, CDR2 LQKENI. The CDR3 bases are TGTGCCAGCTCAACCGGCCTAGCGGGAGATCTGGAGACCCAGTACTTC. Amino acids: CASSTGLAGDLETQYF.

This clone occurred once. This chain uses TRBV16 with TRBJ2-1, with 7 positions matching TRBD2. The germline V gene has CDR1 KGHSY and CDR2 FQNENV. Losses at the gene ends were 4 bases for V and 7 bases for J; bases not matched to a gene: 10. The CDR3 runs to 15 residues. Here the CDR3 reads CASSPIGEGGNEQFF. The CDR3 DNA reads TGTGCCAGCAGCCCCATAGGGGAGGGCGGAAATGAGCAGTTCTTC.

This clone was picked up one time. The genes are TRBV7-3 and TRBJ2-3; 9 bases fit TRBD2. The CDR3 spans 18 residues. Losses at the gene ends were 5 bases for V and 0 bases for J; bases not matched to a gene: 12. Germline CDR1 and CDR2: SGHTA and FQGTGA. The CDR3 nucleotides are TGTGCCAGCAGCCTAGAGGGCGCTAGCGGGGCTAGCACAGATACGCAGTATTTT. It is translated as CASSLEGASGASTDTQYF. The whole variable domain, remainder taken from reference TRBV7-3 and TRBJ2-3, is GAGVSQTPSNKVTEKGKYVELRCDPISGHTALYWYRQSLGQGPEFLIYFQGTGAADDSGLPNDRFFAVRPEGSVSTLKIQRTERGDSAVYLCASSLEGASGASTDTQYFGPGTRLTVL.

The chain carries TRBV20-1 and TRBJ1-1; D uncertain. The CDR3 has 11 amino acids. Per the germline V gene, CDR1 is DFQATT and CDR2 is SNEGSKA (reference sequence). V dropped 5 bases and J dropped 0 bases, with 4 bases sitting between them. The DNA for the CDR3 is TGCAGTGCTCCCATGAACACTGAAGCTTTCTTT. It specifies CSAPMNTEAFF.